This T cell receptor beta chain was found in a study of cytomegalovirus exposure and HLA in healthy donors. V lost 7 bases, J lost 0 bases, and 8 bases lay in between. This CDR3 comprises 13 residues. Germline V gene data show CDR1 as MNHNS and CDR2 as SASEGT. Use of 60 Vbeta and 13 Jbeta primers characterized the PCR. The repertoire was sequenced with immunoSEQ multiplex PCR; TCRdb's copy has only in-frame clones and lacks some. The table shows 150,000 to 200,000 clones, with around 84% occurring only once. V usage is TRBV6-1 and J usage is TRBJ2-3, with a tentative D call TRBD2 (6 bases). The sample taken for sequencing was PBMCs. The sequence came from a young man in good health and CMV-seropositive. The CDR3 protein is CASTGDSTDTQYF. Here the CDR3 DNA reads TGTGCCAGCACGGGGGATAGCACAGATACGCAGTATTTT.